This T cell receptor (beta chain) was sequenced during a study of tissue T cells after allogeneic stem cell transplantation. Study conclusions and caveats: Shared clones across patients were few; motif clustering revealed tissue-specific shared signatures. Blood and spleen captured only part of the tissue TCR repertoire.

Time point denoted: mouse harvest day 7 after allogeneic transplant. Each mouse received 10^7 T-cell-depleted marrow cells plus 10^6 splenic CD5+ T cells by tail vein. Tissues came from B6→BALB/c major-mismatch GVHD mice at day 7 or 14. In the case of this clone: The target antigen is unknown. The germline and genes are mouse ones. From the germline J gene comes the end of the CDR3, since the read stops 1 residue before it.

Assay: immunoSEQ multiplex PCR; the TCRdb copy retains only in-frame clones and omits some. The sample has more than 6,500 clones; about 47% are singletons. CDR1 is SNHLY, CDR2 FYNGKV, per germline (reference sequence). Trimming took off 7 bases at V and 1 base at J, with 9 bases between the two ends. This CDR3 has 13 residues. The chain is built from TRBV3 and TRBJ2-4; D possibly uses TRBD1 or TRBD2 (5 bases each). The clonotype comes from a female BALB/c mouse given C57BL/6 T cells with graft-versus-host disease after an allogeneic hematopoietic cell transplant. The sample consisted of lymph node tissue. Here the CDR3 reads CASNGGGQNTLYF. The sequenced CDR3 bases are TGTGCCAGCAACGGGGGTGGTCAAAACACCTTGTAC.